This T cell receptor (beta chain) was identified during a study of glioma-infiltrating T cells. This clonotype was detected only a few times. Its matching antigen is unknown. Germline V gene lookup returns CDR1 LNHDA and CDR2 SQIVND (reference sequence). The CDR3 extends over 14 amino acids. Trimming left V 5 bases short and J 0 bases short, with 8 bases between. Study-wide results and limits: Gliomas, especially low-grade, showed above-expected tissue-blood divergence; non-neoplastic patients showed below. Only very few CDR3 sequences appeared in both tissue and blood.

TCR alpha and beta CDR3 regions were amplified from RNA using iRepertoire nested multiplex PCR. TCRdb re-called the multiplex PCR reads with MiXCR, one entry per CDR3 protein. The sample shows under 130,000 distinct CDR3 sequences, about 28% of them seen only once. The sample comprised glioma tissue, nonneoplastic brain tissue, or PBMCs (not recorded which). The receptor was isolated from a human donor with low-grade glioma or glioblastoma, undergoing nonglioma brain surgery, or in good health (not recorded which). V is TRBV19 and J is TRBJ1-3; tentatively, D is TRBD1 (5 bases). DNA of the CDR3: TGTGCCAGTAGTTCGACAGCCTCTGGAAACACCATATATTTT. Translated: CASSSTASGNTIYF.